The rows below give T cell receptor beta chains drawn from one sample of a study of blood T cells in healthy people across ages. TCRdb re-derived calls from the 5' RACE reads in MiXCR, one entry per CDR3 protein. The sample has over a million distinct CDR3 sequences; roughly 43% are singletons. Specimen: blood. The receptors stem from a woman aged 18-35 years in good health. Each CDR3 is given with its conserved first and last residue.

J gene: TRBJ2-1; V gene: TRBV7-2; CDR3 length: 15; CDR3 protein: CASRSVRSSYNEQFF
J gene: TRBJ2-3; V gene: TRBV3-1; CDR3 length: 15; CDR3 protein: CASAWDRGNTDTQYF
J gene: TRBJ2-3; V gene: TRBV18; CDR3 length: 15; CDR3 protein: CASSQRDYLTDTQYF
J gene: TRBJ2-5; V gene: TRBV6-2/TRBV6-3; CDR3 length: 16; CDR3 protein: CASSYSRTSAQETQYF
J gene: TRBJ2-7; V gene: TRBV27; CDR3 length: 14; CDR3 protein: CASSLRRGVYGQYF
J gene: TRBJ2-7; V gene: TRBV6-6; CDR3 length: 16; CDR3 protein: CASSYYEPGLDCEQYF
J gene: TRBJ2-3; V gene: TRBV6-6; CDR3 length: 15; CDR3 protein: CASSGRTELTDTQYF
J gene: TRBJ2-7; V gene: TRBV6-2/TRBV6-3; CDR3 length: 15; CDR3 protein: CASSYDPQRLYEQYF
J gene: TRBJ1-4; V gene: TRBV7-2; CDR3 length: 16; CDR3 protein: CASSLFSGFRGEKLFF
J gene: TRBJ1-4; V gene: TRBV7-9; CDR3 length: 15; CDR3 protein: CASSLAQGTNEKLFF
J gene: TRBJ2-3; V gene: TRBV4-3; CDR3 length: 17; CDR3 protein: CASSTAPQGANPDTQYF
J gene: TRBJ1-2; V gene: TRBV12-3/TRBV12-4; CDR3 length: 13; CDR3 protein: CASSCGPMGGYTF
J gene: TRBJ2-1; V gene: TRBV20-1; CDR3 length: 12; CDR3 protein: CSAPAEYNEQFF
J gene: TRBJ2-2; V gene: TRBV7-9; CDR3 length: 15; CDR3 protein: CASSPRGQGAGELFF
J gene: TRBJ2-4; V gene: TRBV20-1; CDR3 length: 14; CDR3 protein: CSGTDRLAKNIQYF
J gene: TRBJ2-1; V gene: TRBV5-1; CDR3 length: 17; CDR3 protein: CASSPVTTSGGYNEQFF
J gene: TRBJ2-3; V gene: TRBV7-9; CDR3 length: 16; CDR3 protein: CASRQDYLRVPDTQYF
J gene: TRBJ2-3; V gene: TRBV29-1; CDR3 length: 10; CDR3 protein: CSGAFTTQYF
J gene: TRBJ1-2; V gene: TRBV27; CDR3 length: 15; CDR3 protein: CASSLSGGLSYGYTF
J gene: TRBJ2-5; V gene: TRBV12-3/TRBV12-4; CDR3 length: 18; CDR3 protein: CASSLSSTVAGVTETQYF
J gene: TRBJ1-4; V gene: TRBV2; CDR3 length: 14; CDR3 protein: CASSEHRRNEKLFF
J gene: TRBJ1-2; V gene: TRBV7-9; CDR3 length: 11; CDR3 protein: CATRPYYGYTF
J gene: TRBJ2-1; V gene: TRBV7-2; CDR3 length: 17; CDR3 protein: CASSPFSKAGGLDEQFF
J gene: TRBJ2-1; V gene: TRBV27; CDR3 length: 14; CDR3 protein: CASWNGEPYNEQFF
J gene: TRBJ2-7; V gene: TRBV5-1; CDR3 length: 14; CDR3 protein: CASSLGQNAYEQYF
J gene: TRBJ1-1; V gene: TRBV6-5; CDR3 length: 15; CDR3 protein: CASSWDNAMNTEAFF
J gene: TRBJ1-1; V gene: TRBV11-2; CDR3 length: 14; CDR3 protein: CASRLWEVNTEAFF
J gene: TRBJ2-7; V gene: TRBV6-5; CDR3 length: 18; CDR3 protein: CASSFAKPGQGGSYEQYF
J gene: TRBJ1-2; V gene: TRBV24-1; CDR3 length: 15; CDR3 protein: CATKASGTGGGGYTF
J gene: TRBJ2-7; V gene: TRBV5-1; CDR3 length: 15; CDR3 protein: CASRFLEESSYEQYF
J gene: TRBJ2-1; V gene: TRBV3-1; CDR3 length: 14; CDR3 protein: CASSQEPASETQFF
J gene: NA; V gene: TRBV4-1; CDR3 length: 13; CDR3 protein: CASSVTSGETQYF
J gene: TRBJ1-4; V gene: TRBV28; CDR3 length: 16; CDR3 protein: CASSLEKGWVKEKLFF
J gene: TRBJ2-1; V gene: TRBV6-6; CDR3 length: 15; CDR3 protein: CATLPGLASYNEQFF
J gene: TRBJ2-1; V gene: TRBV7-9; CDR3 length: 16; CDR3 protein: CASSLVTGQFGNEQFF
J gene: TRBJ2-1; V gene: TRBV12-3/TRBV12-4; CDR3 length: 13; CDR3 protein: CASIYTLRNEQFF
J gene: TRBJ2-5; V gene: TRBV20-1; CDR3 length: 13; CDR3 protein: CSAAGTASLVEYF
J gene: TRBJ2-1; V gene: TRBV15; CDR3 length: 17; CDR3 protein: CATSRPLAGVGYNEQFF
J gene: TRBJ1-1; V gene: TRBV20-1; CDR3 length: 14; CDR3 protein: CSASPLDLNTEAFF
J gene: TRBJ1-2; V gene: TRBV29-1; CDR3 length: 14; CDR3 protein: CSVGFLTGNYGYTF
J gene: TRBJ2-1; V gene: TRBV29-1; CDR3 length: 12; CDR3 protein: CSGQDTYNEQFF
J gene: NA; V gene: TRBV5-1; CDR3 length: 14; CDR3 protein: CASSSPDSYNEQYF
J gene: TRBJ2-2; V gene: TRBV18; CDR3 length: 16; CDR3 protein: CASSPVLGVNTGELFF
J gene: TRBJ2-3; V gene: TRBV10-2; CDR3 length: 16; CDR3 protein: CASSGWLAGNTDTQYF
J gene: TRBJ2-7; V gene: TRBV7-9; CDR3 length: 16; CDR3 protein: CASSSMAGQGRDEQYF
J gene: TRBJ2-1; V gene: TRBV20-1; CDR3 length: 18; CDR3 protein: CSASRQRETTRPYNEQFF
J gene: TRBJ2-1; V gene: TRBV21-1; CDR3 length: 16; CDR3 protein: CASSKEEQIVYNEQFF
J gene: TRBJ2-7; V gene: TRBV27; CDR3 length: 15; CDR3 protein: CASSPYTSGRPEQYF
J gene: NA; V gene: TRBV20-1; CDR3 length: 15; CDR3 protein: CSARGQGGHYNEQYF
J gene: TRBJ2-3; V gene: TRBV11-3; CDR3 length: 15; CDR3 protein: CASSAAGGRSDTQYF
J gene: TRBJ1-2; V gene: TRBV21-1; CDR3 length: 11; CDR3 protein: CASSKGRRGTF